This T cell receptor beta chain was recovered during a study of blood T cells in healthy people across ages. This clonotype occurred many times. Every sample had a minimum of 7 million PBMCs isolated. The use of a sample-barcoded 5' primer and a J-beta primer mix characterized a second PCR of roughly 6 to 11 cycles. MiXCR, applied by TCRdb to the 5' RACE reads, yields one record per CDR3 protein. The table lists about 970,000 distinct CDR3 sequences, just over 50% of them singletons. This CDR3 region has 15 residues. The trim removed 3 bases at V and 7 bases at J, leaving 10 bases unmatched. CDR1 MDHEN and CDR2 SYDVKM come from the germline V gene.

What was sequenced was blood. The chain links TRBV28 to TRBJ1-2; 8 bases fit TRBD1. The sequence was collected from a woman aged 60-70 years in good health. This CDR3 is CASSLIGQGLGGYTF. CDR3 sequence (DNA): TGTGCCAGCAGTTTGATCGGACAGGGTTTGGGTGGCTACACCTTC.